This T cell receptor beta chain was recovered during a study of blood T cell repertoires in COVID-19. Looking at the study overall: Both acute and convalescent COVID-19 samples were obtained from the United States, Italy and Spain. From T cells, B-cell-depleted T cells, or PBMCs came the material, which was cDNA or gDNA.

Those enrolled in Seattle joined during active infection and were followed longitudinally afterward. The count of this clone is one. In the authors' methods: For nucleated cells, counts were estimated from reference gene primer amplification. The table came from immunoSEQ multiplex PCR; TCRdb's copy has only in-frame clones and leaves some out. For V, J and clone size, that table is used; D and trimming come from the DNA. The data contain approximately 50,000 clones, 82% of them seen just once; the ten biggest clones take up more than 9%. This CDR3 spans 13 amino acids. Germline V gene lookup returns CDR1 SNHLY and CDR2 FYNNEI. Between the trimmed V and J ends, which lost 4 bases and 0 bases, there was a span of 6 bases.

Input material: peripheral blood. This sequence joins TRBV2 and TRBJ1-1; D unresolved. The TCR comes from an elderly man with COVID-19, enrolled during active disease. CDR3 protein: CASSGSLNTEAFF. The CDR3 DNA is TGTGCCAGCAGTGGTAGTTTGAACACTGAAGCTTTCTTT.